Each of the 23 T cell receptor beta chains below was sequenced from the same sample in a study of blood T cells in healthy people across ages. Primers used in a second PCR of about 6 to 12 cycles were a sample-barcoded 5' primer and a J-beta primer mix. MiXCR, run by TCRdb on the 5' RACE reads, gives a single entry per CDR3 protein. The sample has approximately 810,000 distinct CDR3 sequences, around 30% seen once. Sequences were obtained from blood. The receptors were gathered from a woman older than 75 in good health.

CDR3 loop: CASSQVRVANGYTF. The CDR3 bases are TGTGCCAGCAGCCAAGTCAGGGTGGCAAATGGCTACACCTTC. The rearrangement uses TRBV16 and TRBJ1-2; TRBD1 is a possible D gene (5 bases). Germline V gene data show CDR1 as KGHSY and CDR2 as FQNENV. The CDR3 covers 14 residues. The germline V and J ends were trimmed by 2 bases and 6 bases, with 13 bases remaining between them.

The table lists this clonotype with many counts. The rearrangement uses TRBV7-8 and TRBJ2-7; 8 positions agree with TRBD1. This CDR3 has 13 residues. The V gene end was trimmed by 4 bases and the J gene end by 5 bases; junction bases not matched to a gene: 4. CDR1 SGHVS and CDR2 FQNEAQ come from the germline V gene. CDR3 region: CASSSRTGNEQYF. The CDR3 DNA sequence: TGTGCCAGCAGCTCGAGGACAGGGAACGAGCAGTACTTC. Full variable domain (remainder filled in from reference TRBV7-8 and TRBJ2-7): GAGVSQSPRYKVAKRGQDVALRCDPISGHVSLFWYQQALGQGPEFLTYFQNEAQLDKSGLPSDRFFAERPEGSVSTLKIQRTQQEDSAVYLCASSSRTGNEQYFGPGTRLTVT.

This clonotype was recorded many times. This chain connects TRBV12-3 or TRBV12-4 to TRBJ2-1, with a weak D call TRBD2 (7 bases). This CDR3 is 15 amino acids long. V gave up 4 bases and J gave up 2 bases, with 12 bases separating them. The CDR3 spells CASSYDGGPYNEQFF. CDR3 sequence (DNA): TGTGCCAGCAGTTACGACGGGGGGCCCTACAATGAGCAGTTCTTC.

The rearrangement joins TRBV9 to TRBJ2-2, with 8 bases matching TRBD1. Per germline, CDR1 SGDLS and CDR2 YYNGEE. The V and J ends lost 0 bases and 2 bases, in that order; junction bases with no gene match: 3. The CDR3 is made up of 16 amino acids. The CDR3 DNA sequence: TGTGCCAGCAGCGTAGTTCCAGGGGGCAACACCGGGGAGCTGTTTTTT. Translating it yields CASSVVPGGNTGELFF.

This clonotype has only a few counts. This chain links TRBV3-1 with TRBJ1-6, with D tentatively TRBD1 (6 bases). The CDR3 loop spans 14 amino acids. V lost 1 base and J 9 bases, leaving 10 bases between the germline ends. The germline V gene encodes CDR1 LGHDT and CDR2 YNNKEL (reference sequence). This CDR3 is CASSQAGESSPLHF. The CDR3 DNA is TGTGCCAGCAGCCAAGCAGGGGAAAGTTCACCCCTCCACTTT. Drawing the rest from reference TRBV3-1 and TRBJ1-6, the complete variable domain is DTAVSQTPKYLVTQMGNDKSIKCEQNLGHDTMYWYKQDSKKFLKIMFSYNNKELIINETVPNRFSPKSPDKAHLNLHINSLELGDSAVYFCASSQAGESSPLHFGNGTRLTVT.

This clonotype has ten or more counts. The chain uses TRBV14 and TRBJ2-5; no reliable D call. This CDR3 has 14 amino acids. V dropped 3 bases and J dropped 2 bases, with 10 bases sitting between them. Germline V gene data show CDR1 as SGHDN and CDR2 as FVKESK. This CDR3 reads CASSQSWQQETQYF. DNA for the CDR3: TGTGCCAGCAGCCAGTCGTGGCAGCAAGAGACCCAGTACTTC.

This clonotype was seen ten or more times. CDR3 in amino acids: CASSLGGFNEQFF. CDR3 nucleotide sequence: TGTGCCAGCAGCTTAGGGGGGTTCAATGAGCAGTTCTTC. The chain combines TRBV11-1 with TRBJ2-1, with D possibly called TRBD1 or TRBD2 (5 bases each). Trimming removed 1 base from V and 6 bases from J, with 7 bases in between. This CDR3 is 13 amino acids long. Germline V gene lookup returns CDR1 SGHAT and CDR2 FQDESV (reference sequence).

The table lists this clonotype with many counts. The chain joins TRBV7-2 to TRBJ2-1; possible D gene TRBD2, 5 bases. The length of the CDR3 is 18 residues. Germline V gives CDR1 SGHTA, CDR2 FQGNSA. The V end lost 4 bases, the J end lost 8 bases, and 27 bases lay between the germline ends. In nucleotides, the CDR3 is TGTGCCAGCAGCTCACCCTCCACTAGGGTCGGAAGAATTTATGAGCAGTTCTTC. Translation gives CASSSPSTRVGRIYEQFF.

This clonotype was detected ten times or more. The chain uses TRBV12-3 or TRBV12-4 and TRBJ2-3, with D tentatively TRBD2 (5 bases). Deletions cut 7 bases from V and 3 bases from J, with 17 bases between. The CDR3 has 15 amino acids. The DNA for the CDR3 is TGTGCCAGCATCCCCTCGGCGGGTTATACAGATACGCAGTATTTT. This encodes CASIPSAGYTDTQYF.

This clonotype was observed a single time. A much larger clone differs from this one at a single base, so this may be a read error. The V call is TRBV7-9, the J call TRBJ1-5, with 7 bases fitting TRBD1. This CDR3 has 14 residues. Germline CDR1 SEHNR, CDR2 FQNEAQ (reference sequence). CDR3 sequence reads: CASSSGQPYQPHHF. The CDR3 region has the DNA TGTGCCAGCAGCTCGGGACAGCCTTATCAGCCCCACCATTTT.

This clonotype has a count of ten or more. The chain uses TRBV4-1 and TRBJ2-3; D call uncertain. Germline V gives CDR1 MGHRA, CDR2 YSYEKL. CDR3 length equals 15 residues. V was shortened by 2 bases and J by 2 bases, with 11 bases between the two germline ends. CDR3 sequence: CASSQIGNPTDTQYF. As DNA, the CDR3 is TGCGCCAGCAGCCAAATAGGGAACCCCACAGATACGCAGTATTTT.

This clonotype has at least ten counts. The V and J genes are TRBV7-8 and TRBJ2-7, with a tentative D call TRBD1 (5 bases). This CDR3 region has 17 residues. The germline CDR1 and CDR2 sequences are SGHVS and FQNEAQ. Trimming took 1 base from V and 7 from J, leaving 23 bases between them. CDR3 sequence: CASSLVAGFRPRDEQYF. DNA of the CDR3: TGTGCCAGCAGCTTAGTGGCCGGGTTCCGCCCCAGGGATGAGCAGTACTTC.

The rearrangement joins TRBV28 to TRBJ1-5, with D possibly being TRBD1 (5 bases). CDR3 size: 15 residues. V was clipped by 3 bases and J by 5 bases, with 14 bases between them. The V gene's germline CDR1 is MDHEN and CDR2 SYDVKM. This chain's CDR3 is CASSFGALGDQPQHF. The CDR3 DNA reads TGTGCCAGCAGTTTCGGGGCGCTTGGGGATCAGCCCCAGCATTTT.

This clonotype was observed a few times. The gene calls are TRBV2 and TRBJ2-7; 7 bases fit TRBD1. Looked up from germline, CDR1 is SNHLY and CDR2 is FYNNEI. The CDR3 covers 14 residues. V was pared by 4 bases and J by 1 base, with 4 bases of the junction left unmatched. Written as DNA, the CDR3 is TGTGCCAGCAGTGGGAACAGGGGATCCTACGAGCAGTACTTC. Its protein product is CASSGNRGSYEQYF.

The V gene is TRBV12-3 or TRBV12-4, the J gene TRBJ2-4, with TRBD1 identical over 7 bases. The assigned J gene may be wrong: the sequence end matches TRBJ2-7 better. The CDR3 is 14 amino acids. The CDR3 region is CASSFGQVSYEQYF. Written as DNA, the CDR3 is TGTGCCAGCAGTTTCGGACAGGTATCCTACGAGCAGTACTTC.

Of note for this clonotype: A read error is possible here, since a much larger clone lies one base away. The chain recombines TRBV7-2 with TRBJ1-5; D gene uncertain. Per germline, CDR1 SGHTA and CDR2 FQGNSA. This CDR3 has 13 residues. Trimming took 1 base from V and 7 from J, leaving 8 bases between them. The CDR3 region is CASSLDWGQPQHF. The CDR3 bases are TGTGCCAGCAGCTTAGATTGGGGACAGCCCCAGCATTTT.

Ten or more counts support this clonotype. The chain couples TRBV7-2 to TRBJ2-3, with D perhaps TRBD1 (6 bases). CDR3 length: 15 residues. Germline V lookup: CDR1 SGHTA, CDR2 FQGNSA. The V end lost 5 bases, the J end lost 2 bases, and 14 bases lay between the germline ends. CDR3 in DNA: TGTGCCAGCAGCCCGGGACACGGGAACACAGATACGCAGTATTTT. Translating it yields CASSPGHGNTDTQYF.

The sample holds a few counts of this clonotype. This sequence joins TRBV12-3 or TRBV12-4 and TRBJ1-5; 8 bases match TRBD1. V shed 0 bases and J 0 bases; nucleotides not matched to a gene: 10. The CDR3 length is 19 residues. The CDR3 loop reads CASSLALGAGGISNQPQHF. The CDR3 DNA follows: TGTGCCAGCAGTTTAGCGCTTGGGGCAGGGGGCATTAGCAATCAGCCCCAGCATTTT.

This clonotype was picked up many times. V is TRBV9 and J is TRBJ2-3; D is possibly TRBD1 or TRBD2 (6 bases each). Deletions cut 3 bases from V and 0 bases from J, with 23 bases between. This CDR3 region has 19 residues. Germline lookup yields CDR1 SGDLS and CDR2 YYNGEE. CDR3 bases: TGTGCCAGCAGCGCTTTGCCCACCGCCGGGGGCTATAGCACAGATACGCAGTATTTT. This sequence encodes CASSALPTAGGYSTDTQYF.

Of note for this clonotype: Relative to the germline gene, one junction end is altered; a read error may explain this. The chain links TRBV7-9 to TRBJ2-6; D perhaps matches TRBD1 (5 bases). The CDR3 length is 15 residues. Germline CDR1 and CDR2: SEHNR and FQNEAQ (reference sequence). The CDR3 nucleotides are TGTGCCAGCAGCTTACTGGTCTCTGGGGCCAACGTCCGGACTTTC. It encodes CASSLLVSGANVRTF.

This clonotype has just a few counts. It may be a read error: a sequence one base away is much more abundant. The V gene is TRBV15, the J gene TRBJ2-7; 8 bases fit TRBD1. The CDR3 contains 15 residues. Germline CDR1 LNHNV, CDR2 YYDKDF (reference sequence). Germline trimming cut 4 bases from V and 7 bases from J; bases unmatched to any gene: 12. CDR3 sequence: CATSIGQGHSNEQYF. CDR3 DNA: TGTGCCACCAGCATAGGACAGGGACATAGTAATGAGCAGTACTTC. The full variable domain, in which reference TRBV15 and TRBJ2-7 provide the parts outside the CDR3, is DAMVIQNPRYQVTQFGKPVTLSCSQTLNHNVMYWYQQKSSQAPKLLFHYYDKDFNNEADTPDNFQSRRPNTSFCFLDIRSPGLGDTAMYLCATSIGQGHSNEQYFGPGTRLTVT.

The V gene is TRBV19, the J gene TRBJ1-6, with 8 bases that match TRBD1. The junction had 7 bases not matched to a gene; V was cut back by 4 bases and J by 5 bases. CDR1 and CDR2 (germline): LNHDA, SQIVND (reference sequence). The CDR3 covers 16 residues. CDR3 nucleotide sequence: TGTGCCAGTAGTAAGTGGACAGGGTTCGATAATTCACCCCTCCACTTT. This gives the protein CASSKWTGFDNSPLHF.

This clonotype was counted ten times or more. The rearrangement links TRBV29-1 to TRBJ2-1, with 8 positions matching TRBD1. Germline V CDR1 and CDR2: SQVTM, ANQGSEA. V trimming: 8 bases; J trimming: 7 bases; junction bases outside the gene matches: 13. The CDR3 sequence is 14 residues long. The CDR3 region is CSLQTGGIMNEQFF. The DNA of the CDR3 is TGCAGCTTACAAACAGGGGGTATTATGAATGAGCAGTTCTTC.